This paragraph reports one T cell receptor (beta chain). As yet, its antigen is unknown. Profiling relied on immunoSEQ multiplex PCR, and the TCRdb table lists in-frame clones only, not all of them. This sample has about 97,000 clones, with around nine tenths found just once. This record belongs to a study of graft-versus-host responses after intestinal transplantation. The CDR3 is 18 amino acids. Germline V lookup: CDR1 SEHNR, CDR2 FQNEAQ (reference sequence). V dropped 5 bases and J dropped 0 bases, with 19 bases sitting between them. Broader study findings: Within the allografts of patients who had graft-donor T cell macrochimerism, graft-versus-host to host-versus-graft clonal ratios were high.

This receptor was taken from a human patient who received an intestinal transplant, so some T cells may come from the graft donor. The genes are TRBV7-9 and TRBJ2-2, with a possible D match to TRBD2 (5 bases). Source: PBMCs, taken approximately 420 days after intestinal transplant. As DNA, the CDR3 is TGTGCCAGCAGCCACCCCCGAGGGCCTAGCACGAACACCGGGGAGCTGTTTTTT. Protein product: CASSHPRGPSTNTGELFF.